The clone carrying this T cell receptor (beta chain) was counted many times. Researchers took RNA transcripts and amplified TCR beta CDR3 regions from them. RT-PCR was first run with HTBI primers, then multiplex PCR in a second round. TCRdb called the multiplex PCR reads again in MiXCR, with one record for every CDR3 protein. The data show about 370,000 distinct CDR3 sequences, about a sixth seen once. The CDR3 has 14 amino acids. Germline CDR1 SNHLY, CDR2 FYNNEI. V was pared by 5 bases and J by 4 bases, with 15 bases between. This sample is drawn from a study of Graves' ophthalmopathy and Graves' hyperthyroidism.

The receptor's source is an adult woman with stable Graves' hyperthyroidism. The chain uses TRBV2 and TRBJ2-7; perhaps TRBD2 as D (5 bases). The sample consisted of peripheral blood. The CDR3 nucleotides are TGTGCCAGCAGTTCATCTCGGGGTACGTACGAGCAGTACTTC. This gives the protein CASSSSRGTYEQYF.